The text below deals with one TCR beta chain. The sample belongs to a study of cytomegalovirus exposure and HLA in healthy donors. Germline lookup yields CDR1 SQVTM and CDR2 ANQGSEA. V was trimmed by 3 bases and J by 3 bases, leaving 11 bases between them. The CDR3 consists of 13 residues. The PCR had 60 Vbeta and 13 Jbeta primers. Sequencing used immunoSEQ multiplex PCR; TCRdb keeps in-frame clones, though not all of them. This table holds around 130,000 clones, more than 65% found once. The V gene is TRBV29-1, the J gene TRBJ1-2; D is unclear. The sequenced material came from PBMCs. This receptor was taken from a woman aged 55-70 years in good health and CMV-seropositive. The CDR3 nucleotides are TGCAGCGTTGACGACCAGGCGCACTATGGCTACACCTTC. Its protein product is CSVDDQAHYGYTF.